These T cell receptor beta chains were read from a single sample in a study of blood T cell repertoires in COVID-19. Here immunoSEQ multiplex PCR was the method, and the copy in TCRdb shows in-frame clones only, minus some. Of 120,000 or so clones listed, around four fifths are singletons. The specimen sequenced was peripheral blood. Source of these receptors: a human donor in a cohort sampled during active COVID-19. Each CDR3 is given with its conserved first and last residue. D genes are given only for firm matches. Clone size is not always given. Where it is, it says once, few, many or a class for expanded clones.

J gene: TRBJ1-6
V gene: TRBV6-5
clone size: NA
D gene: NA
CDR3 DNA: TGTGCCAGCACCGGGACAAGCTCCTATAATTCACCCCTCCACTTT
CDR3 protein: CASTGTSSYNSPLHF

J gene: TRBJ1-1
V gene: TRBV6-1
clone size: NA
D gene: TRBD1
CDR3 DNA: TGTGCCAGCAGCGAACCAGGGGGTCTGCGGAACACTGAAGCTTTCTTT
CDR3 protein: CASSEPGGLRNTEAFF

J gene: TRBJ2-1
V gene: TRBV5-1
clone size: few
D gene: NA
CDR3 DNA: TGCGCCAGCAGCGGAGGGACAGAGTACAATGAGCAGTTCTTC
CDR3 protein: CASSGGTEYNEQFF

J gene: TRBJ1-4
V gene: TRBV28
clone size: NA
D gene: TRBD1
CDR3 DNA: TGTGCCAGCAGTCTGGACAGGGGGCGTGAAAAACTGTTTTTT
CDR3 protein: CASSLDRGREKLFF

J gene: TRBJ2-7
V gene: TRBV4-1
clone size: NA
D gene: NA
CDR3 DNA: TGCGCCAGCAGCCAAGAAACCCCAGGGGCCTACGAGCAGTACTTC
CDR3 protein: CASSQETPGAYEQYF

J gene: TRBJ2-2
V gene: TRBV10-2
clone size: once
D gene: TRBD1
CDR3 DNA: TGCGCCAGCAGGGCAGGGGGCGCAGCCGGGGAGCTGTTTTTT
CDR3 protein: CASRAGGAAGELFF

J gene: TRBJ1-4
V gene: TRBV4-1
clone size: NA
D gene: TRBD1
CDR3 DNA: TGCGCCAGCAGCCCCGTGGGTCAGGGGGCTTTTGAAAAACTGTTTTTT
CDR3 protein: CASSPVGQGAFEKLFF

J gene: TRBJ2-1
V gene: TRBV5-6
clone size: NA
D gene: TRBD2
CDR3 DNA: TGTGCCAGCAGATTAGCGGGGGGATCCTACAATGAGCAGTTCTTC
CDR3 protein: CASRLAGGSYNEQFF

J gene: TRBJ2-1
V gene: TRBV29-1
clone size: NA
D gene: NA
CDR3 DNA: TGCAGCGTTGTTAGTAGATTCCGGGGGGCGGGCAATGAGCAGTTCTTC
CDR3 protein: CSVVSRFRGAGNEQFF

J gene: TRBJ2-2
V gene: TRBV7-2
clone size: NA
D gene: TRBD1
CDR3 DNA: TGTGCCAGCAGCTTAAGGGCCACCGGGACAGGGAGCACCGGGGAGCTGTTTTTT
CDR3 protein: CASSLRATGTGSTGELFF

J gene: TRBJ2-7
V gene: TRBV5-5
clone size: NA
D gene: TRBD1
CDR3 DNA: TGTGCCAGCAACGATGGGGGGACAGGGAATTACGAGCAGTACTTC
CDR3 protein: CASNDGGTGNYEQYF

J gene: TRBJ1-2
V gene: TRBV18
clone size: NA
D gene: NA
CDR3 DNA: TGTGCCAGCTCACCAGAGGAATATGGCTACACCTTC
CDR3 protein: CASSPEEYGYTF

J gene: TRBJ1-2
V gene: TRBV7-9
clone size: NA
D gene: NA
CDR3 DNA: TGTGCCAGCAGCTTAGGTGGCATGCACGGCTACACCTTC
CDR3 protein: CASSLGGMHGYTF

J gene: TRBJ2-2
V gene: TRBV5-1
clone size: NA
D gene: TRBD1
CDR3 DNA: TGCGCCAGCAGCACCGGGACAGGGTGGGCCGGGGAGCTGTTTTTT
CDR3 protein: CASSTGTGWAGELFF

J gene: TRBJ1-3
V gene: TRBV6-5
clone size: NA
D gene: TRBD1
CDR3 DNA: TGTGCCGGGGGACAGCTTCTCTCTGGAAACACCATATATTTT
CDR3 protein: CAGGQLLSGNTIYF

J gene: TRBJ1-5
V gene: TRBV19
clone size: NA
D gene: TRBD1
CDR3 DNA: TGTGCCAGTAGTCAAACAGGGGGGGAGCAGCCCCAGCATTTT
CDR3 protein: CASSQTGGEQPQHF

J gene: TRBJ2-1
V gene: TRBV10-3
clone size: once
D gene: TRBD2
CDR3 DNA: TGTGCCATCAGTGATTTAGCGGGGGGGAGCTCCTACAATGAGCAGTTCTTC
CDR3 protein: CAISDLAGGSSYNEQFF

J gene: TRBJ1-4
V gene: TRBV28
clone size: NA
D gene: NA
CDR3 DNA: TGTGCCAGCAGTTTCGGTTGGGAAAAACTGTTTTTT
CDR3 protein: CASSFGWEKLFF

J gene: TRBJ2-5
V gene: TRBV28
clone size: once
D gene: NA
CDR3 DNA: TGTGCCAGCAGTTTTGGCTACCAAGAGACCCAGTACTTC
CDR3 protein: CASSFGYQETQYF

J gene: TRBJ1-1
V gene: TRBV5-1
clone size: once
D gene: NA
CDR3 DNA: TGCGCCAGCAGCTTCTGGCAGAACACTGAAGCTTTCTTT
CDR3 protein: CASSFWQNTEAFF

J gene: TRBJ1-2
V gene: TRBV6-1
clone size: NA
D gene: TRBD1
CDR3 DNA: TGTGCCAGCAGTGAATACGGACAGGATAACTATGGCTACACCTTC
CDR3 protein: CASSEYGQDNYGYTF

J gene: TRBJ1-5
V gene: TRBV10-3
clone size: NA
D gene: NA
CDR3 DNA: TGTGCCATCAGTGAACGGGATAGCAATCAGCCCCAGCATTTT
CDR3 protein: CAISERDSNQPQHF

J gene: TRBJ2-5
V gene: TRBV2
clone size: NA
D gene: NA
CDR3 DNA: TGTGCCAGCACCGAGGGGATGGGGGCCGGGGAGACCCAGTACTTC
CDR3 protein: CASTEGMGAGETQYF

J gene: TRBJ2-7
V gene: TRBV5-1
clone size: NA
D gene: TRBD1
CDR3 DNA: TGCGCCAGCAGCTTGGGGGGACAGGGGGTCGCTTACGAGCAGTACTTC
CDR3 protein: CASSLGGQGVAYEQYF

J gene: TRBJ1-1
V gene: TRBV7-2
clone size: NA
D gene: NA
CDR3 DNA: TGTGCCAGCAGCTTAGCCGACAAGAACACTGAAGCTTTCTTT
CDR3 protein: CASSLADKNTEAFF

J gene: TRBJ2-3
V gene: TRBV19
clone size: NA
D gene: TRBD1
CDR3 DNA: TGTGCCAGTCGAACAGGGGCAGATACGCAGTATTTT
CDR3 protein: CASRTGADTQYF

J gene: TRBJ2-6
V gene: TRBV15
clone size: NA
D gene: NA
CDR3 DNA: TGTGCCACCAGCAGAGCGGGGTCTGGGGCCAACGTCCTGACTTTC
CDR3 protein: CATSRAGSGANVLTF

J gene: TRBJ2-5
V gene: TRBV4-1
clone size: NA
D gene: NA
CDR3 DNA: TGCGCCAGCAGCCAAGGGGCGATTAGGGGAGGCGAGACCCAGTACTTC
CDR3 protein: CASSQGAIRGGETQYF

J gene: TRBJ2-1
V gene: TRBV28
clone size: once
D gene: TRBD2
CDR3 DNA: TGTGCCAGCAGTCCAGGGACTAACATCAACTACAATGAGCAGTTCTTC
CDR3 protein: CASSPGTNINYNEQFF

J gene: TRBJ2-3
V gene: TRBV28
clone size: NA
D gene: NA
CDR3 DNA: TGTGCCAGCAGTTTCTCGGGACAAGGCACAGATACGCAGTATTTT
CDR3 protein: CASSFSGQGTDTQYF

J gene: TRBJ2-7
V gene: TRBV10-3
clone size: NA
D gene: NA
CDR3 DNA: TGTGCCATCACACAGGGGAGTAGCGGGGCCAGCCTCGAGCAGTACTTC
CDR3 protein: CAITQGSSGASLEQYF

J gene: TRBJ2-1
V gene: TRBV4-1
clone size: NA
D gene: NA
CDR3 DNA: TGCGCCAGCAGCCAAAATAGCAATGAGCAGTTCTTC
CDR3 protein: CASSQNSNEQFF

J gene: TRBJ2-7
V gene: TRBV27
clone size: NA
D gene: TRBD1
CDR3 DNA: TGTGCCACCTACAAGACAGGGGCCAGATACGAGCAGTACTTC
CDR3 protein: CATYKTGARYEQYF

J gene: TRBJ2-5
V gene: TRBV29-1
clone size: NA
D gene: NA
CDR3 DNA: TGCAGCGTTGAGACAGGGGAGGGCGGGACCCAGTACTTC
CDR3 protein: CSVETGEGGTQYF

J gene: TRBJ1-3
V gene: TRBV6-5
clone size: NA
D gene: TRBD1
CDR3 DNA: TGTGCCAGCAGTTACTCGACAGGGTACGGAAACACCATATATTTT
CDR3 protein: CASSYSTGYGNTIYF

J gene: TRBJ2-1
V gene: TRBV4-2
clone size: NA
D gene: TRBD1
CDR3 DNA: TGTGCCAGCAGCCAATCACAGGGGGTTGAGCAGTTCTTC
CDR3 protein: CASSQSQGVEQFF

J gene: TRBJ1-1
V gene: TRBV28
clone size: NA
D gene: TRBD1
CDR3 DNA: TGTGCCAGCCGAGGGGGGGGGACAGGGGTTAACACTGAAGCTTTCTTT
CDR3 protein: CASRGGGTGVNTEAFF

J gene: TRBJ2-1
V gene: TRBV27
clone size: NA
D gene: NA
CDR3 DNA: TGTGCCAGCACTAAGGACAATTACAATGAGCAGTTCTTC
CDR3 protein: CASTKDNYNEQFF

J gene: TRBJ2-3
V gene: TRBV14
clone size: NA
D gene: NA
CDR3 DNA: TGTGCCAGCAGCCGGGGGGAGGGCACAGATACGCAGTATTTT
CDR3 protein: CASSRGEGTDTQYF

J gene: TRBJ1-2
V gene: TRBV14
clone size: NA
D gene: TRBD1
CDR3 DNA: TGTGCCAGCAGCCGGGACAGGTTCAACTATGGCTACACCTTC
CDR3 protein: CASSRDRFNYGYTF

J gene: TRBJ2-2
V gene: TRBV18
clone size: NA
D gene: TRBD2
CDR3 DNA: TGTGCCAGCTCACCGTTGGTACTAGCGGCAAACACCGGGGAGCTGTTTTTT
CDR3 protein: CASSPLVLAANTGELFF

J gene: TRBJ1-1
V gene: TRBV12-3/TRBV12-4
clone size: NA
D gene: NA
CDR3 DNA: TGTGCCAGCAGTAATCCGGTGAACACTGAAGCTTTCTTT
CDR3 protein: CASSNPVNTEAFF

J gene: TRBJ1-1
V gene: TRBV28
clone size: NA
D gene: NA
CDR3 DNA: TGTGCCAGCAGTTTATTAAGGGGCAGGGACACTGAAGCTTTCTTT
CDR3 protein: CASSLLRGRDTEAFF

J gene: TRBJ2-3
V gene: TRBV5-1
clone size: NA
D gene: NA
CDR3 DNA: TGCGCCAGCAGCTTGCCCTTTGCGGGGGACAACACAGATACGCAGTATTTT
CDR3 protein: CASSLPFAGDNTDTQYF

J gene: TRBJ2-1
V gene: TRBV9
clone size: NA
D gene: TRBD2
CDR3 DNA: TGTGCCAGCAGCGCCGGGACTAGCGGGGATGAGCAGTTCTTC
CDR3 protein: CASSAGTSGDEQFF

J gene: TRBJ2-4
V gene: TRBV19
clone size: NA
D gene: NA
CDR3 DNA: TGTGCCAGGAAGGGGGAAGCCAAAAACATTCAGTACTTC
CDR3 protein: CARKGEAKNIQYF

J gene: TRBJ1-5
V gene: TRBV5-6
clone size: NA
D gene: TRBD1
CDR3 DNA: TGTGCCAGCAGCACGACAGGGGGCGGTCAGCCCCAGCATTTT
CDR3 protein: CASSTTGGGQPQHF

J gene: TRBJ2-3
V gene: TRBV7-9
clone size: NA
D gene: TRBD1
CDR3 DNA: TGTGCCAGCAGCTATTCGGGACAGGGTACAGATACGCAGTATTTT
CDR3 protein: CASSYSGQGTDTQYF

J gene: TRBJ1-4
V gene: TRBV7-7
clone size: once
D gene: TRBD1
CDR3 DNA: TGTGCCAGCAGCGTGGGGGTATCAGGGGGCCCTGCAACTAATGAAAAACTGTTTTTT
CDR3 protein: CASSVGVSGGPATNEKLFF

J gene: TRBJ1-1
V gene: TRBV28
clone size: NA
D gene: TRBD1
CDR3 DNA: TGTGCCAGCAGTGGAGCCGGGACAGCGAACACTGAAGCTTTCTTT
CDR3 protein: CASSGAGTANTEAFF